This TCR beta chain was captured by sequencing in a study of blood T cells in healthy people across ages. Together with a sample-barcoded 5' primer, a J-beta primer mix was included in a second PCR lasting roughly 6 to 12 cycles. TCRdb re-called the 5' RACE reads through MiXCR, storing one row per CDR3 protein. In the table there are 1.5 million or so distinct CDR3 sequences, 35% to 45% of which are singletons. The CDR3 length is 13 residues. J lost 7 bases, V lost 3 bases, and 5 bases had no gene match. Looked up from germline, CDR1 is DFQATT and CDR2 is SNEGSKA (reference sequence). This clonotype was detected a few times.

The chain uses TRBV20-1 and TRBJ1-2; 10 bases match TRBD1. This TCR was sampled from a woman between 18 and 29 years old in good health. Material for sequencing was blood. CDR3 DNA: TGCAGTGCTAGCACCGGGACAGGGGTTGGCTACACCTTC. Encoded protein: CSASTGTGVGYTF.